This TCR beta chain originates from a study of graft-versus-host responses after intestinal transplantation. J gave up 5 bases and V 9 bases, and 6 bases lay outside the gene matches. This CDR3 has 14 amino acids. CDR1 LNHNV and CDR2 YYDKDF come from the germline V gene (reference sequence). The protocol was immunoSEQ multiplex PCR, while the TCRdb copy is restricted to in-frame clones and leaves out a portion. This sample has some 120,000 clones, with around 92% found just once. To note about this clone: The antigen is not known.

The gene calls are TRBV15 and TRBJ2-3, with TRBD2 matching over 12 bases. The sequenced sample was unstimulated CD8+ T cells sorted from spleen or lymph node cells, obtained before transplant. The source is a human donor who was the organ donor for an intestinal transplant. This CDR3 reads CATGRGLAGDTQYF. CDR3 DNA sequence: TGTGCCACGGGACGGGGACTAGCGGGAGATACGCAGTATTTT.